These 7 T cell receptor beta chains were all obtained from the same sample, sequenced in a study of memory CD4+ T cells and cytomegalovirus serostatus. Libraries were prepared by immunoSEQ multiplex PCR; TCRdb keeps only in-frame clonotypes and omits some of them. The repertoire has about 100,000 clones, 80% of them found once; the top ten carry 3.5% to 4%. The sort gate was single viable CD3+CD4+CD8-CD45RO+ cells for memory CD4+ T cells. Sequences were obtained from memory CD4+ T cells from blood. The source of these receptors is an adult in good health and CMV-seropositive.

By share, this clone ranks as medium-sized. The rearrangement uses TRBV6-5 and TRBJ1-1, with D perhaps TRBD1 (6 bases). Deletions cut 0 bases from V and 8 bases from J, with 19 bases between. The CDR3 loop spans 16 amino acids. Germline V gene data show CDR1 as MNHEY and CDR2 as SVGAGI. The CDR3: CASSYSPLGGLGEAFF. The CDR3 DNA follows: TGTGCCAGCAGTTACTCGCCTTTGGGGGGCCTTGGGGAAGCTTTCTTT.

This chain joins TRBV6-6 and TRBJ2-1; D perhaps matches TRBD2 (6 bases). CDR1 MNHNY and CDR2 SVGAGI come from the germline V gene (reference sequence). V lost 5 bases, J lost 4 bases, and 9 bases lay in between. The CDR3 loop spans 13 amino acids. The CDR3 reads CASSEGLYNEQFF. Here the CDR3 DNA reads TGTGCCAGCAGTGAGGGACTTTACAATGAGCAGTTCTTC.

The V and J genes are TRBV6-1 and TRBJ2-5, with D uncertain. This CDR3 region has 12 residues. V was clipped by 0 bases and J by 5 bases, with 4 bases between them. Per the germline V gene, CDR1 is MNHNS and CDR2 is SASEGT. The DNA for the CDR3 is TGTGCCAGCAGTGAAGCGAGGGAGACCCAGTACTTC. Translation gives CASSEARETQYF.

The gene calls are TRBV2 and TRBJ2-3, with D unresolved. The CDR3 extends over 12 amino acids. Per the germline V gene, CDR1 is SNHLY and CDR2 is FYNNEI. V lost 6 bases and J lost 2, with 6 bases in between. DNA for the CDR3: TGTGCCAGCAGCCAGGACACAGATACGCAGTATTTT. It translates to CASSQDTDTQYF.

This clone has just a few counts. The gene calls are TRBV7-2 and TRBJ2-3; D is undetermined. V shed 0 bases and J shed 5 bases, with 3 bases lying between them. The CDR3 loop spans 12 amino acids. CDR1 is SGHTA and CDR2 is FQGNSA in the germline V gene. The CDR3 DNA reads as TGTGCCAGCAGCTTAGCCCTAGATACGCAGTATTTT. Translation gives CASSLALDTQYF. Full variable domain (remainder filled in from reference TRBV7-2 and TRBJ2-3): GAGVSQSPSNKVTEKGKDVELRCDPISGHTALYWYRQSLGQGLEFLIYFQGNSAPDKSGLPSDRFSAERTGGSVSTLTIQRTQQEDSAVYLCASSLALDTQYFGPGTRLTVL.

This clone was seen only once. The V and J genes are TRBV7-2 and TRBJ2-7; 9 bases align to TRBD1. V was pared by 6 bases and J by 2 bases, with 8 bases of the junction left unmatched. This CDR3 contains 15 residues. The germline V gene encodes CDR1 SGHTA and CDR2 FQGNSA. CDR3 region: CASSPTGTGTYEQYF. DNA of the CDR3: TGTGCCAGCAGTCCAACCGGGACAGGGACCTACGAGCAGTACTTC.

This clone was observed once. The rearrangement joins TRBV10-3 to TRBJ1-3, with TRBD1 matching over 8 bases. The germline gives CDR1 ENHRY, CDR2 SYGVKD. With 7 bases clipped from V and 4 bases from J, the junction kept 9 bases outside the gene matches. The CDR3 totals 15 residues. In DNA, the CDR3 is TGTGCCATCACGGACGGACAGGGAGGCGGAAACACCATATATTTT. Translated: CAITDGQGGGNTIYF.